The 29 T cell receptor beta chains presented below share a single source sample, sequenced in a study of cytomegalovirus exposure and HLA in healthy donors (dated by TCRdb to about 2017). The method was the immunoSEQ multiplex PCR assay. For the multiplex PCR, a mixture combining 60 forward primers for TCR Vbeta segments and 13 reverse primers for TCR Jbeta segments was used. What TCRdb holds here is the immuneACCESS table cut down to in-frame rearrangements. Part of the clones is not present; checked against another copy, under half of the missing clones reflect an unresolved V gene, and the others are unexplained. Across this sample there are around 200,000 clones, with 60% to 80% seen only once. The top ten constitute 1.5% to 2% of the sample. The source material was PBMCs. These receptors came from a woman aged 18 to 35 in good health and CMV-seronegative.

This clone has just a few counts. In nucleotides, the CDR3 is TGTGCCAGCAGTTCCACTGGACAGCCGCACCATGGCTACACCTTC. Its protein product is CASSSTGQPHHGYTF. V and J are TRBV28 and TRBJ1-2, with D tentatively TRBD1 (6 bases). The CDR3 is made up of 15 amino acids. Trimming took off 4 bases at V and 6 bases at J, with 18 bases between the two ends. Germline CDR1 and CDR2: MDHEN and SYDVKM.

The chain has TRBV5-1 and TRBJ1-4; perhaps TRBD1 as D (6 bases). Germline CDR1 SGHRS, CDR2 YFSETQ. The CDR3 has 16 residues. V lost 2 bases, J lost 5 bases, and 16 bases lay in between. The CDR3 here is CASSLKTRQENEKLFF. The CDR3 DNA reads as TGCGCCAGCAGCTTAAAAACCAGACAGGAAAATGAAAAACTGTTTTTT.

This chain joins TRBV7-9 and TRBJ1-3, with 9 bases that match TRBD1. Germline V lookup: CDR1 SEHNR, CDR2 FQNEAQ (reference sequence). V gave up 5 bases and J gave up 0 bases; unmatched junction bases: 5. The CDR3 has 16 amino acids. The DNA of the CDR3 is TGTGCCAGCAGCACGGGACAGGGAATCTCTGGAAACACCATATATTTT. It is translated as CASSTGQGISGNTIYF.

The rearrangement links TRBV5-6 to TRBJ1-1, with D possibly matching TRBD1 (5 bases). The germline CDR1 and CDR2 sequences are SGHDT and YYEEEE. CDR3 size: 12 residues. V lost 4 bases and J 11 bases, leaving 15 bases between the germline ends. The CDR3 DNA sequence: TGTGCCAGCAGCCAAATTCCAGGGTTCGCTTTCTTT. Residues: CASSQIPGFAFF.

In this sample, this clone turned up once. The CDR3: CASLPGSNTGELFF. CDR3 bases: TGCGCCAGCTTACCGGGATCGAACACCGGGGAGCTGTTTTTT. This chain joins TRBV10-2 and TRBJ2-2; possible D gene TRBD2, 5 bases. The germline gives CDR1 WSHSY, CDR2 SAAADI. The CDR3 has 14 residues. V lost 8 bases and J 0 bases, leaving 10 bases between the germline ends.

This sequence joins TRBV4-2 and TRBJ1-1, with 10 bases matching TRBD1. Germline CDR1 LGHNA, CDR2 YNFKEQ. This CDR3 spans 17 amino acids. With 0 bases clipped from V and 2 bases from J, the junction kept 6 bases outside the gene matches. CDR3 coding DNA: TGTGCCAGCAGCCAAGATCCCGGGACAGGGGACAACACTGAAGCTTTCTTT. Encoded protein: CASSQDPGTGDNTEAFF.

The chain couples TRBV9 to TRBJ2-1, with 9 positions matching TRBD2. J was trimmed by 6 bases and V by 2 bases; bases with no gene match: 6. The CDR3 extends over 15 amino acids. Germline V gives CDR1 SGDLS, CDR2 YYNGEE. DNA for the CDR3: TGTGCCAGCAGCGTTAGCGGGAGAGAGGGCAATGAGCAGTTCTTC. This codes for CASSVSGREGNEQFF.

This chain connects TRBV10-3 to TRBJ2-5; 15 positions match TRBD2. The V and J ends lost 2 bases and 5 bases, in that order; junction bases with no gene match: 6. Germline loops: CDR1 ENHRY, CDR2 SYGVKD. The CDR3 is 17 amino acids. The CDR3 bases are TGTGCCATCAGTGAGGGACTAGCGGGAGGGCCGTGGGAGACCCAGTACTTC. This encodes CAISEGLAGGPWETQYF.

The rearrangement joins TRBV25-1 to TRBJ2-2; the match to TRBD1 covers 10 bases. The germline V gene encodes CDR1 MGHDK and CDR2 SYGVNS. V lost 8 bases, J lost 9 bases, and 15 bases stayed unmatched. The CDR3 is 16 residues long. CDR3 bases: TGTGCCAGCTCCTCCGGGACAGGGGTAAGGAGCTGGGAGCTGTTTTTT. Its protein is CASSSGTGVRSWELFF.

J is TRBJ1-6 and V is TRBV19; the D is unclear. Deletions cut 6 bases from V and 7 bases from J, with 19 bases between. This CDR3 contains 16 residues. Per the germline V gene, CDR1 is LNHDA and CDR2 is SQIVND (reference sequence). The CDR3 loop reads CASRTRREADNSPLHF. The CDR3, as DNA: TGTGCCAGTAGGACTAGGCGTGAGGCCGACAATTCACCCCTCCACTTT.

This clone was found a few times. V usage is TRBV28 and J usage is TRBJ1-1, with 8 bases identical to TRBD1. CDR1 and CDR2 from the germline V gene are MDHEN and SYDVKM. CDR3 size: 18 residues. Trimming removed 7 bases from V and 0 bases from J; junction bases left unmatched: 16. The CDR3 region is CASNFKPGQENMNTEAFF. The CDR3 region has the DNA TGTGCCAGCAATTTTAAACCGGGACAGGAGAACATGAACACTGAAGCTTTCTTT.

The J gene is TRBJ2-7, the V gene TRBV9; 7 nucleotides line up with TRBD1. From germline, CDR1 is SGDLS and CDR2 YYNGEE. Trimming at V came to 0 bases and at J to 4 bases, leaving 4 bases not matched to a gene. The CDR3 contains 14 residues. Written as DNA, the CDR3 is TGTGCCAGCAGCGTAGGAGGGGGCAGGTACGAGCAGTACTTC. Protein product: CASSVGGGRYEQYF.

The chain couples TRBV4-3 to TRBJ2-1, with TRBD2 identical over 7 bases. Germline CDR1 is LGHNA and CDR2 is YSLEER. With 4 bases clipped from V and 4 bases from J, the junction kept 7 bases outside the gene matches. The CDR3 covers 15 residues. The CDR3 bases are TGCGCCAGCAGCCCCCGGGGCGGGAGTTACAATGAGCAGTTCTTC. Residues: CASSPRGGSYNEQFF.

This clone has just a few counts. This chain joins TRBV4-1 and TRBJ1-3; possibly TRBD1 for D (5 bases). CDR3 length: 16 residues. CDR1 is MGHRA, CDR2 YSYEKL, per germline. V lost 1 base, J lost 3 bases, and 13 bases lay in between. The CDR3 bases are TGCGCCAGCAGCCAAGTCCTAGGGGCTGGTGGAAACACCATATATTTT. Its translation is CASSQVLGAGGNTIYF.

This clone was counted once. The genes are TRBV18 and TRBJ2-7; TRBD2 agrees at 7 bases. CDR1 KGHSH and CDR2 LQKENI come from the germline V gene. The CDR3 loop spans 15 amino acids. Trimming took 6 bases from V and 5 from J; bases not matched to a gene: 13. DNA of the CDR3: TGTGCCAGCTCCCATCTGACCGGACGGGGGGACGAGCAGTACTTC. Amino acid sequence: CASSHLTGRGDEQYF.

This CDR3 is CASSLGAGAGETQYF. The DNA for the CDR3 is TGTGCCAGCAGCTTAGGGGCGGGAGCGGGAGAGACCCAGTACTTC. J is TRBJ2-5 and V is TRBV7-2; 7 bases line up with TRBD2. This CDR3 spans 15 amino acids. CDR1 is SGHTA, CDR2 FQGNSA, per germline. V shed 1 base, J shed 4 bases, and the junction held 6 bases outside the gene matches.

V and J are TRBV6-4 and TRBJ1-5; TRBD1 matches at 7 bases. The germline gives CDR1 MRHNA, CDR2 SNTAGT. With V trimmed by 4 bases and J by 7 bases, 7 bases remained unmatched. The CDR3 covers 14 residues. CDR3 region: CASSARQGGQPQHF. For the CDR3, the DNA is TGTGCCAGCAGTGCCCGACAGGGAGGCCAGCCCCAGCATTTT.

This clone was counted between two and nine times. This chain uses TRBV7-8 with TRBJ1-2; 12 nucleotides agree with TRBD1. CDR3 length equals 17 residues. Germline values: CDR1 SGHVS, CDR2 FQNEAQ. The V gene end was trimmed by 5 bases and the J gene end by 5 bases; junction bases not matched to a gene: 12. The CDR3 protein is CASSIVPGQGARYGYTF. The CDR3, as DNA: TGTGCCAGCAGCATCGTCCCGGGACAGGGGGCGCGGTATGGCTACACCTTC.

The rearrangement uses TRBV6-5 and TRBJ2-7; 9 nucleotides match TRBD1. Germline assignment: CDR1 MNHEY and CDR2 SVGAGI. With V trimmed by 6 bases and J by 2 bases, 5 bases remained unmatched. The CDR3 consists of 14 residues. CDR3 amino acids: CASSRQGGPYEQYF. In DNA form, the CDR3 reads TGTGCCAGCAGCAGACAGGGGGGCCCCTACGAGCAGTACTTC.

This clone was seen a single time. The DNA for the CDR3 is TGTGCCAGCAGCTGGTCCGGGACAGGGGTAAACTATGGCTACACCTTC. It translates to CASSWSGTGVNYGYTF. The V call is TRBV9, the J call TRBJ1-2, with TRBD1 matching 10 bases. This CDR3 contains 16 residues. Trimming took 4 bases from V and 2 from J; bases not matched to a gene: 8. Germline CDR1 and CDR2: SGDLS and YYNGEE.

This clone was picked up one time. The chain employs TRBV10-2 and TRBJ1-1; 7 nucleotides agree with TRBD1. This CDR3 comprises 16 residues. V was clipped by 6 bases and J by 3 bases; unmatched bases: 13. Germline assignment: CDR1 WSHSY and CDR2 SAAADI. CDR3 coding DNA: TGCGCCAGCAGAATGGGAGGAGGGGGCGCGTACACTGAAGCTTTCTTT. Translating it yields CASRMGGGGAYTEAFF.

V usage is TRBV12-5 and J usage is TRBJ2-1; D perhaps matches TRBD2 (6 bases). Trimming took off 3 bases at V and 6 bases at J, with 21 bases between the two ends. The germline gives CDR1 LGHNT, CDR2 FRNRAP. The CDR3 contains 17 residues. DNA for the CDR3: TGTGCTAGTGGTTTTTTCTCGGGCTTTGGAGGGGCCAATGAGCAGTTCTTC. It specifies CASGFFSGFGGANEQFF.

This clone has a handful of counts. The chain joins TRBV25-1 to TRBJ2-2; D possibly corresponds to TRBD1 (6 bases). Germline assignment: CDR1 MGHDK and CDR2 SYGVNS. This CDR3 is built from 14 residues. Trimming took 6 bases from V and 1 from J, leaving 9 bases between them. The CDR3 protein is CASSLGQNTGELFF. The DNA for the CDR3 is TGTGCCAGCAGCCTGGGACAGAACACCGGGGAGCTGTTTTTT. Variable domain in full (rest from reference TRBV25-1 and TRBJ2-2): EADIYQTPRYLVIGTGKKITLECSQTMGHDKMYWYQQDPGMELHLIHYSYGVNSTEKGDLSSESTVSRIRTEHFPLTLESARPSHTSQYLCASSLGQNTGELFFGEGSRLTVL.

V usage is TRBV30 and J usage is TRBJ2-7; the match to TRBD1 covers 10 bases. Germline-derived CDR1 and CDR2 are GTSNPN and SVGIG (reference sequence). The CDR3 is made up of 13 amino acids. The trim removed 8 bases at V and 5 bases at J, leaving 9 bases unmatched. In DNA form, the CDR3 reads TGTGCCGGTACCGGGACAGGGGTTAACGAGCAGTACTTC. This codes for CAGTGTGVNEQYF.

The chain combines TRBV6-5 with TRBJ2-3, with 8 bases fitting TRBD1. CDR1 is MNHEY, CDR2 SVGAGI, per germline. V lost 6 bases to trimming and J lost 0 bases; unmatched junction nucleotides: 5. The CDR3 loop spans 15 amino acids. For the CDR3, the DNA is TGTGCCAGCAGCCGAAGACAGGGGAGCACAGATACGCAGTATTTT. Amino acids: CASSRRQGSTDTQYF.

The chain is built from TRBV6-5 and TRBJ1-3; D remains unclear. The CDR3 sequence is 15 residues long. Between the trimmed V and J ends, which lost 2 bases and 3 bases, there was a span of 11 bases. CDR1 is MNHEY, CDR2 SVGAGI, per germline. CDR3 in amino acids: CASSYGPNFGNTIYF. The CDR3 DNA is TGTGCCAGCAGTTACGGGCCGAACTTTGGAAACACCATATATTTT.

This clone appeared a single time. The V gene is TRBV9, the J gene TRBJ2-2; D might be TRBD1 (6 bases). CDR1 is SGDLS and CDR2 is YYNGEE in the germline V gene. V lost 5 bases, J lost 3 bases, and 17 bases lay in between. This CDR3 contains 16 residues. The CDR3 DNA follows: TGTGCCAGCAGGCCCACAGGGCAGAATTACACCGGGGAGCTGTTTTTT. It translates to CASRPTGQNYTGELFF.

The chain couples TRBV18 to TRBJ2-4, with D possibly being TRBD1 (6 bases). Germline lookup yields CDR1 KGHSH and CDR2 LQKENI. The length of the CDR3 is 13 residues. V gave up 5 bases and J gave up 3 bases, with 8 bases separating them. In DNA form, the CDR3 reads TGTGCCAGCTCAAAGGGGGACAAAAACATTCAGTACTTC. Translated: CASSKGDKNIQYF.

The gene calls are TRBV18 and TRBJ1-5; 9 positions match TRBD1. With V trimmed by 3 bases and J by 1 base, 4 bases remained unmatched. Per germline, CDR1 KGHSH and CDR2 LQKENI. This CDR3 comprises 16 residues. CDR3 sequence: CASSPRDRVSNQPQHF. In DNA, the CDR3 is TGTGCCAGCTCACCGCGGGACAGGGTAAGCAATCAGCCCCAGCATTTT.